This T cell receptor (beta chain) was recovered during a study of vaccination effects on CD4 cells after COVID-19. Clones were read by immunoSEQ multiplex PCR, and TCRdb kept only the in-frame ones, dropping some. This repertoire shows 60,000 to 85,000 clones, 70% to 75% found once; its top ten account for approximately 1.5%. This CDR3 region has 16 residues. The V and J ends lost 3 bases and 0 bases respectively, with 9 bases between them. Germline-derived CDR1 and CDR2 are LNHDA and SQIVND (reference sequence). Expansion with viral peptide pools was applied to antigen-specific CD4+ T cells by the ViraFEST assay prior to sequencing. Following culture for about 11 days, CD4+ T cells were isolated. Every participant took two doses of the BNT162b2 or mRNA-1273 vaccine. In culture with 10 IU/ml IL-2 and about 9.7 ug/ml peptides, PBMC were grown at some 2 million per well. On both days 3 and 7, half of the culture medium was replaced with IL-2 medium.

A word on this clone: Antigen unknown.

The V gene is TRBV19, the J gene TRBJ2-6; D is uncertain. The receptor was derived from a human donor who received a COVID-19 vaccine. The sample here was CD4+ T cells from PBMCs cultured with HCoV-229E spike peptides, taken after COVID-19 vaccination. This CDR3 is CASSIHESSGANVLTF. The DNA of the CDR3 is TGTGCCAGTAGTATTCACGAGAGCTCTGGGGCCAACGTCCTGACTTTC.